This TCR beta chain was captured in a study of cytomegalovirus exposure and HLA in healthy donors. Study-wide background: An early release of data contained some 80 million unique TCRs, which came from HLA-typed donors.

This clone has a handful of counts. Its antigen is unknown. While unrecorded immune exposures were likely, the donors were nominally healthy when sampled. Notes on the study in general: Later analysis found that TCR beta chains associated with HLA were more clonally expanded than other, equally common chains. Common viral pathogens seemed, in a later analysis, to connect with several of the most significant clusters.

The PCR made use of 60 Vbeta and 13 Jbeta primers. Profiled with immunoSEQ multiplex PCR; TCRdb holds only in-frame clones, not every one. The repertoire holds about 170,000 clones, 60% to 80% seen once, with less than 15% in the top ten. Trimming removed 5 bases from V and 11 bases from J, with 15 bases in between. This CDR3 region has 12 residues. Germline CDR1 reads MNHEY; CDR2 reads SVGAGI. V and J are TRBV6-5 and TRBJ1-1; D is perhaps TRBD1 (6 bases). Input material: PBMCs. This sequence was found in a woman aged 45 to 65 in good health and CMV-seropositive. The CDR3 loop reads CASSEVDSVAFF. CDR3 nucleotides: TGTGCCAGCAGTGAGGTGGACAGCGTGGCTTTCTTT.